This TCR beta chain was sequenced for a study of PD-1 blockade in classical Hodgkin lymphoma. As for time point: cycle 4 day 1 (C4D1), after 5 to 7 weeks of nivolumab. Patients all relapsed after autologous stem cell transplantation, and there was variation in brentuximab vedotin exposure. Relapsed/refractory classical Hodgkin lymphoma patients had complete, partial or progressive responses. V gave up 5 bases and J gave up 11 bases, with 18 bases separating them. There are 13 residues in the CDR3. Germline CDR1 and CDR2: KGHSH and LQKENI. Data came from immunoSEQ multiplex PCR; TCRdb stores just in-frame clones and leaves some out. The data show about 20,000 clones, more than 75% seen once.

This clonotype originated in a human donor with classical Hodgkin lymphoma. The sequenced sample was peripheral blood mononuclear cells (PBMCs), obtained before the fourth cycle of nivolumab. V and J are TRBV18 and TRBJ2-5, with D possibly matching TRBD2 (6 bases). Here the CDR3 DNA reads TGTGCCAGCTCAGAACCGGGAGCCGGGGAGCAGTACTTC. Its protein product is CASSEPGAGEQYF.